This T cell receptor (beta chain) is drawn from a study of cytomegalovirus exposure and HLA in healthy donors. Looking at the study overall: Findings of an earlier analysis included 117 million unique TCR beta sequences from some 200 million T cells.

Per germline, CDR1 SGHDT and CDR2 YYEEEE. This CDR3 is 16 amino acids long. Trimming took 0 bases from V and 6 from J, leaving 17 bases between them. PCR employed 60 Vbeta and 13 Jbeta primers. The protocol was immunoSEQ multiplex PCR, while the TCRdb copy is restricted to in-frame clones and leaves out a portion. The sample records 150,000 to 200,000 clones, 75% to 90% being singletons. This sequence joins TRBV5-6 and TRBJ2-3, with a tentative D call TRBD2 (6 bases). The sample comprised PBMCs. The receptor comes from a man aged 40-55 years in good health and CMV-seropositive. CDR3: CASSLAGGALRDTQYF. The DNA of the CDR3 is TGTGCCAGCAGCTTGGCTGGCGGGGCCCTGAGGGATACGCAGTATTTT.